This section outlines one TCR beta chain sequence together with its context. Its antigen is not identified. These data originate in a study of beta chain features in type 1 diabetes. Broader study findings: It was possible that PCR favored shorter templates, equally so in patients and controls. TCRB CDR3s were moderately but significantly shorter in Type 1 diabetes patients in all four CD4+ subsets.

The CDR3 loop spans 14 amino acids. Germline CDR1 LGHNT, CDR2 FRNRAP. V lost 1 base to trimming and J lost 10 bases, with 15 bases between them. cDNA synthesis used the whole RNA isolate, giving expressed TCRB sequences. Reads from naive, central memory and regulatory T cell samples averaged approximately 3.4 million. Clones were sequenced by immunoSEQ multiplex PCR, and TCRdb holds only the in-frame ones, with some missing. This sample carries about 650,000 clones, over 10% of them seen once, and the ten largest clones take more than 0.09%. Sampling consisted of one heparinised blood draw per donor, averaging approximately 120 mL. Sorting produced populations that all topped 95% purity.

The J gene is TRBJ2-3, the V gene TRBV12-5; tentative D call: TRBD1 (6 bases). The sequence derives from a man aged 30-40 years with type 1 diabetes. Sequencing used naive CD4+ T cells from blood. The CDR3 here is CASGLGQTGRPQYF. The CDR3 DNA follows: TGTGCTAGTGGTTTGGGCCAGACAGGCCGTCCGCAGTATTTT.